The 9 T cell receptor beta chains given below trace back to one sample, sequenced in a study of cytomegalovirus exposure and HLA in healthy donors. Some clones are missing from TCRdb's copy, which holds only in-frame ones; the method was immunoSEQ multiplex PCR. Of about 250,000 clones listed, roughly 87% are singletons. What was sequenced was PBMCs. The receptor source for this set is a man aged 18 to 29 in good health and CMV-seropositive.

The CDR3 loop is CASSLGGQGRVAQHF. CDR3 DNA sequence: TGTGCCAGCAGCTTGGGGGGACAGGGTCGAGTAGCCCAGCATTTT. J is TRBJ1-5 and V is TRBV5-5; 9 nucleotides line up with TRBD1. V dropped 0 bases and J dropped 11; count of bases not matched to a gene: 9. Germline assignment: CDR1 SGHKS and CDR2 YYEKEE (reference sequence). The CDR3 totals 15 residues.

This chain links TRBV11-3 with TRBJ2-1; TRBD1 aligns across 7 bases. Unmatched junction bases numbered 7, after V lost 6 bases and J lost 8 bases. The length of the CDR3 is 13 residues. Germline V CDR1 and CDR2: SGHNT, YENEEA. CDR3 coding DNA: TGTGCCAGCAGGGGGACAGAAGCTGATGAGCAGTTCTTC. It translates to CASRGTEADEQFF.

The V gene is TRBV4-1, the J gene TRBJ1-2; D possibly corresponds to TRBD1 (6 bases). From germline, CDR1 is MGHRA and CDR2 YSYEKL. There are 17 residues in the CDR3. V was pared by 1 base and J by 4 bases, with 19 bases between. CDR3: CASSQVDFRQDPYGYTF. The CDR3 region has the DNA TGCGCCAGCAGCCAAGTGGATTTTCGACAGGACCCCTATGGCTACACCTTC.

The V gene is TRBV6-1, the J gene TRBJ2-7; 9 bases agree with TRBD1. Germline V gene sequence: CDR1 MNHNS, CDR2 SASEGT. V was clipped by 5 bases and J by 3 bases; unmatched bases: 5. The CDR3 loop spans 14 amino acids. The CDR3 DNA sequence: TGTGCCAGCAGTATCTACAGGGGGCTCTACGAGCAGTACTTC. Its protein is CASSIYRGLYEQYF.

This sequence joins TRBV6-6 and TRBJ2-7; 10 bases are shared with TRBD2. Germline V gene lookup returns CDR1 MNHNY and CDR2 SVGAGI (reference sequence). J gave up 2 bases and V 4 bases, and 8 bases lay outside the gene matches. CDR3 length: 16 residues. CDR3 DNA sequence: TGTGCCAGCAGTTCCCTCGGACTAGCGGTAACCTACGAGCAGTACTTC. Its translation: CASSSLGLAVTYEQYF.

The DNA of the CDR3 is TGTGCCAGCAAAATGGCAGGGGGCAACGAGCAGTACTTC. This gives the protein CASKMAGGNEQYF. The chain links TRBV28 to TRBJ2-7; 8 bases match TRBD1. The CDR3 covers 13 residues. CDR1 and CDR2 from the germline V gene are MDHEN and SYDVKM. V shed 7 bases and J 5 bases; nucleotides not matched to a gene: 7.

The genes are TRBV5-1 and TRBJ2-6; D is unclear. Trimming cost V 4 bases and J 2 bases, with 16 bases left between them. The CDR3 extends over 17 amino acids. CDR1 is SGHRS, CDR2 YFSETQ, per germline. The CDR3 nucleotides read TGCGCCAGCAGCCATCAAGGGTCCCAGGCTGGGGCCAACGTCCTGACTTTC. It translates to CASSHQGSQAGANVLTF.

The chain joins TRBV27 to TRBJ2-7; no clear D gene. Germline loops: CDR1 MNHEY, CDR2 SMNVEV (reference sequence). Trimming took off 7 bases at V and 7 bases at J, with 20 bases between the two ends. The CDR3 has 14 residues. The CDR3 is CASTPLLGRKEQYF. For the CDR3, the DNA is TGTGCCAGCACTCCGCTCCTAGGACGGAAAGAGCAGTACTTC.

Turning to this clone: Other DNA variants within this sample encode the same CDR3. The chain uses TRBV27 and TRBJ2-1; D uncertain. Germline-derived CDR1 and CDR2 are MNHEY and SMNVEV (reference sequence). The CDR3 is made up of 12 amino acids. V dropped 5 bases and J dropped 3 bases, with 5 bases sitting between them. CDR3 amino acids: CASSRNYNEQFF. The CDR3 nucleotides are TGTGCCAGCAGTAGGAACTACAATGAGCAGTTCTTC.